This T cell receptor beta chain was identified during a study of T-cell memory formation after mild COVID-19. Overall study context: Clustering of TCRs was largely donor specific.

Constant-segment-primed 5'RACE gave TCR alpha and TCR beta cDNA libraries with sample barcodes and UMIs. MiXCR was run by TCRdb on the 5' RACE reads, yielding one entry per CDR3 protein. The data contain approximately 210,000 distinct CDR3 sequences, about 10% of them seen just once; the ten biggest clones take up 3%. Study-level results: Contracting CD8+ clones were enriched in EMRA, CD4+ mainly in CM and EM.

Many counts were recorded for this clonotype. The antigen is unknown. The V gene's germline CDR1 is SGHRS and CDR2 YFSETQ. The ends were cut back, 4 bases at V and 10 bases at J, with 12 bases in the middle. The CDR3 loop spans 12 amino acids. V is TRBV5-1 and J is TRBJ2-1; TRBD2 might be the D (5 bases). The receptor was derived from a man in his late teens or twenties who had mild COVID-19 (a few samples of this study predate the infection). Cell type and time point are not known. Specimen: PBMCs or a T cell subset sorted from them (not recorded which). The CDR3 bases are TGCGCCAGCAGCGCGGACGGGAAGGAGCAGTTCTTC. This translates into CASSADGKEQFF. The full variable domain, completed using reference TRBV5-1 and TRBJ2-1, is KAGVTQTPRYLIKTRGQQVTLSCSPISGHRSVSWYQQTPGQGLQFLFEYFSETQRNKGNFPGRFSGRQFSNSRSEMNVSTLELGDSALYLCASSADGKEQFFGPGTRLTVL.